This T cell receptor beta chain comes out of a study of cytomegalovirus exposure and HLA in healthy donors. Overall study results and limits: TCR sequences were mostly rare, though some public TCRs occurred in many donors.

Data came from immunoSEQ multiplex PCR; TCRdb stores just in-frame clones and leaves some out. Among under 350,000 clones, 65% to 90% were seen once, and the ten largest hold 0.9% to 1.1%. CDR3 length: 15 residues. Trimming cost V 7 bases and J 6 bases; bases outside gene matches: 9. In germline, CDR1 is MRHNA, CDR2 SNTAGT. This clone was counted a single time. The antigen is unknown. This chain links TRBV6-4 with TRBJ1-6, with 7 bases matching TRBD1. This TCR was recovered from a woman aged 18-29 years in good health and CMV-seronegative. The source material was PBMCs. CDR3 in DNA: TGTGCCAGCAAGGAGGGACAGACTTTTAATTCACCCCTCCACTTT. Translated: CASKEGQTFNSPLHF.